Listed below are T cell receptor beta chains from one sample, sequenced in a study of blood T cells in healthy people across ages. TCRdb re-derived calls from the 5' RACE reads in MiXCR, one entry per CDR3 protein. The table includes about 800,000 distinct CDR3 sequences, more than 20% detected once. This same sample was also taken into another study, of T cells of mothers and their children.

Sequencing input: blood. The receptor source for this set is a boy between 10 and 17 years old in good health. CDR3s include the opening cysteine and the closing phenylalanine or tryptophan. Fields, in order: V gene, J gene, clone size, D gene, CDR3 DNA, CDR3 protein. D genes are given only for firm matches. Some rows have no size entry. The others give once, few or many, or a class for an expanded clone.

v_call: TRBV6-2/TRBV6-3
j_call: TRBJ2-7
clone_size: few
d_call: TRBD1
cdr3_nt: TGTGCCAGCAGTACGAGCGGAGGACAGGGGGCGAGCTTAACCTACGAGCAGTACTTC
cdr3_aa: CASSTSGGQGASLTYEQYF

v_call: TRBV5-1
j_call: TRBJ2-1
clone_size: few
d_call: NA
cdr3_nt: TGCGCCAGCAGCTTGGGAGGGGTGAAGTCCTACAATGAGCAGTTCTTC
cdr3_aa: CASSLGGVKSYNEQFF

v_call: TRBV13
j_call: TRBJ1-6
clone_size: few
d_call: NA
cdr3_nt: TGTGCCAGCAGCCCCGGGAGCGGGGATTCACCCCTCCACTTT
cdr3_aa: CASSPGSGDSPLHF

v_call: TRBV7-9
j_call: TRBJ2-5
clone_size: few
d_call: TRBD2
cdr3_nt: TGTGCCAGCAGCGGGGAGGGAGCTGAGACCCAGTACTTC
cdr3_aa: CASSGEGAETQYF

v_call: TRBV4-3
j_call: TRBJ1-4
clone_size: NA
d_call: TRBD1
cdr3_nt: TGCGCCAGCAGCCAGGGGACAGGAGTGAATGAAAAACTGTTTTTT
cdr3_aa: CASSQGTGVNEKLFF

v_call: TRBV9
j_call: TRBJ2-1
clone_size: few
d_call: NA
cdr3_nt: TGTGCCAGCAGTCCCTTCGCCTACAATGAGCAGTTCTTC
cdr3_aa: CASSPFAYNEQFF

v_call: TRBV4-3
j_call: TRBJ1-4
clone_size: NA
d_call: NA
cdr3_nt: TGCGCCAGCAGCCACTCTACAGACGAAAAACTGTTTTTT
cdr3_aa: CASSHSTDEKLFF

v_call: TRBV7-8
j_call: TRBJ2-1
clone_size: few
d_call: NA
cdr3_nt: TGTGCCAGCAGCTTGGACAGTTTCGATGAGCAGTTCTTC
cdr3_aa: CASSLDSFDEQFF

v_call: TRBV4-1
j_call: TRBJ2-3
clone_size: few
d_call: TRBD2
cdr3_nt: TGCGCCAGCAGCGGATCACTAGCGATTAGCACAGATACGCAGTATTTT
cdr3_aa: CASSGSLAISTDTQYF

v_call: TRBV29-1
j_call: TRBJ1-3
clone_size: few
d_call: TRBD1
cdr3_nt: TGCAGCGCCGTGGGGACAGGGCTAAACACCATATATTTT
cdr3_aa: CSAVGTGLNTIYF

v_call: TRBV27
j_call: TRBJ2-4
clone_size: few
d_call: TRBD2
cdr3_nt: TGTGCCAGCAGTTTAGATTGGGGGGGGTTCCAGTACTTC
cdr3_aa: CASSLDWGGFQYF

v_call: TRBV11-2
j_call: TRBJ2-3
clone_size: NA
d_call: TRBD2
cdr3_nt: TGTGCCAGCAGCCCCAAACCGGGGGAGCGGGAGATTTCTGCGGGCACAGATACGCAGTATTTT
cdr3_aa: CASSPKPGEREISAGTDTQYF

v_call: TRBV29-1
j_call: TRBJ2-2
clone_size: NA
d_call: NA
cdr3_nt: TGCAGCGTTGAGGGGAGAATCGGGGAGCTGTTTTTT
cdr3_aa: CSVEGRIGELFF

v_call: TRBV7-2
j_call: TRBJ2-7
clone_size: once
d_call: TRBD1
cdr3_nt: TGTGCCAGCAGCAGCGGGACAGGGATCGCCTACGAGCAGTACTTC
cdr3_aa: CASSSGTGIAYEQYF

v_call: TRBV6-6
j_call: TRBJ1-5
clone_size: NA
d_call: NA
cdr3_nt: TGTGCCAGCAGGGGGGACGTCGGGGGTCTGGGGCCCCAGCATTTT
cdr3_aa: CASRGDVGGLGPQHF

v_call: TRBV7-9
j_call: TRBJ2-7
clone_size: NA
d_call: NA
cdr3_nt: TGTGCCAGCAGCAAACCGGGGCCAGACACCTACGAGCAGTACTTC
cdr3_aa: CASSKPGPDTYEQYF

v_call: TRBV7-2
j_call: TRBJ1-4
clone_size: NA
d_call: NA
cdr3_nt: TGTGCCAGCAGCCCAGGACCTTGGGCGGGTGAAGAACTGTTTTTT
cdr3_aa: CASSPGPWAGEELFF

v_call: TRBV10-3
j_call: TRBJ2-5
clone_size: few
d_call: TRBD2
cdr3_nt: TGTGCCATCAGTGAAGGAGGGACTAGCGGGGGAGGAGAGACCCAGTACTTC
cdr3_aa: CAISEGGTSGGGETQYF